These 10 T cell receptor beta chains originate from one sample sequenced in a study of identical twins. TCRdb itself ran the 5' RACE reads through MiXCR, one entry per CDR3 protein. The data hold approximately 210,000 distinct CDR3 sequences, with around 15% observed a single time. The same sample was also used in a study of T cells expressing NK-cell markers.

The specimen was CD8+ T cells sorted from blood. Source of these receptors: a woman aged 18 to 35 in good health.

The chain links TRBV20-1 to TRBJ2-7; no clear D gene. The V end was cut by 5 bases, the J end by 3 bases, with 14 bases between. The CDR3 totals 13 residues. Germline V gene data show CDR1 as DFQATT and CDR2 as SNEGSKA (reference sequence). CDR3 amino acids: CSAPLGNFYEQYF. In DNA, the CDR3 is TGCAGTGCTCCTCTGGGGAACTTCTACGAGCAGTACTTC.

This sequence joins TRBV9 and TRBJ2-3; TRBD1 aligns across 8 bases. Germline CDR1 reads SGDLS; CDR2 reads YYNGEE. The CDR3 extends over 15 amino acids. V gave up 3 bases and J gave up 0 bases; unmatched junction bases: 3. This CDR3 reads CASSDGQGSTDTQYF. For the CDR3, the DNA is TGTGCCAGCAGCGATGGACAGGGCAGCACAGATACGCAGTATTTT. Filled out from reference TRBV9 and TRBJ2-3, the complete variable domain reads DSGVTQTPKHLITATGQRVTLRCSPRSGDLSVYWYQQSLDQGLQFLIQYYNGEERAKGNILERFSAQQFPDLHSELNLSSLELGDSALYFCASSDGQGSTDTQYFGPGTRLTVL.

The chain employs TRBV29-1 and TRBJ2-5; D is undetermined. CDR1 and CDR2 (germline): SQVTM, ANQGSEA. V lost 4 bases, J lost 5 bases, and 14 bases lay in between. This CDR3 contains 13 residues. Here the CDR3 DNA reads TGCAGCGTTGCAGGATCAACCGGCGAGACCCAGTACTTC. This codes for CSVAGSTGETQYF.

This chain links TRBV12-3 or TRBV12-4 with TRBJ2-1; 9 bases are a match to TRBD1. The V gene end was trimmed by 4 bases and the J gene end by 0 bases; junction bases not matched to a gene: 4. The CDR3 length is 16 residues. The CDR3 loop is CASSSGTGSSYNEQFF. For the CDR3, the DNA is TGTGCCAGCAGTTCGGGGACAGGGTCCTCCTACAATGAGCAGTTCTTC.

This chain joins TRBV30 and TRBJ2-3; D gene unclear. The V end was cut by 3 bases, the J end by 5 bases, with 9 bases between. CDR1 is GTSNPN and CDR2 is SVGIG in the germline V gene (reference sequence). The CDR3 contains 12 residues. The CDR3 DNA reads TGTGCCTGGAGCGCCCAAGAAGATACGCAGTATTTT. The encoded protein is CAWSAQEDTQYF.

The chain links TRBV29-1 to TRBJ1-1; D unresolved. CDR1 and CDR2 from the germline V gene are SQVTM and ANQGSEA. V was shortened by 7 bases and J by 3 bases, with 6 bases between the two germline ends. The CDR3 sequence is 10 residues long. CDR3 protein: CSESDTEAFF. The DNA of the CDR3 is TGCAGCGAGTCGGACACTGAAGCTTTCTTT.

The chain couples TRBV14 to TRBJ2-7; the D gene is possibly TRBD1 (6 bases). V lost 6 bases, J lost 2 bases, and 17 bases lay in between. This CDR3 spans 15 amino acids. Germline CDR1 SGHDN, CDR2 FVKESK. Written as DNA, the CDR3 is TGTGCCAGCAGACGGACAGACCAACGCCCCTACGAGCAGTACTTC. It codes for CASRRTDQRPYEQYF.

This clonotype has more than one count but fewer than ten. The chain uses TRBV7-9 and TRBJ2-1; unclear D gene. V lost 6 bases and J lost 5, with 11 bases in between. Per germline, CDR1 SEHNR and CDR2 FQNEAQ (reference sequence). The CDR3 totals 13 residues. The CDR3 DNA follows: TGTGCCAGCAGTTCCGACGTTGACAATGAGCAGTTCTTC. It is translated as CASSSDVDNEQFF.

This clonotype was counted only a few times. The chain joins TRBV6-2 or TRBV6-3 to TRBJ1-1; D unclear. The CDR3 runs to 13 residues. V was shortened by 2 bases and J by 3 bases, with 7 bases between the two germline ends. Per the germline V gene, CDR1 is MNHEY and CDR2 is SVGEGT. CDR3 amino acids: CASSYRSDTEAFF. The CDR3 nucleotides read TGTGCCAGCAGTTACCGCTCGGACACTGAAGCTTTCTTT.

The chain joins TRBV6-1 to TRBJ2-7, with TRBD2 identical over 7 bases. V lost 2 bases, J lost 5 bases, and 12 bases stayed unmatched. In germline, CDR1 is MNHNS, CDR2 SASEGT. The CDR3 spans 16 residues. The CDR3 protein is CASSEPILAASHEQYF. CDR3 nucleotides: TGTGCCAGCAGTGAACCGATCCTAGCGGCTTCACACGAGCAGTACTTC.